This is a list of T cell receptor beta chains from one sample in a study of blood T cell repertoires in COVID-19. The data were produced by immunoSEQ multiplex PCR, yet TCRdb's version contains in-frame clones alone and is incomplete. The sample gives some 130,000 clones, approximately 88% of which show up once; about 1.5% is in the top ten. The sample consisted of peripheral blood. These receptor sequences come from a man aged 55 to 70 with acute or convalescent COVID-19. Each CDR3 is given with its conserved first and last residue. Each record gives: J gene, D gene, V gene, clone size, CDR3 DNA, CDR3 protein. The D gene is left open where the match is weak. Some rows have no size entry. The others give once, few or many, or a class for an expanded clone.

>TRBJ1-5|TRBD1|TRBV11-3|few
TGTGCCAGCAGCTTAGGGGTTTGGGACAGGGGGCATCAGCCCCAGCATTTT
CASSLGVWDRGHQPQHF
>TRBJ2-1|TRBD2|TRBV24-1|NA
TGTGCCACCACTAATAGCGGGAGGGGAAATGAGCAGTTCTTC
CATTNSGRGNEQFF
>TRBJ2-1|NA|TRBV4-2|NA
TGTGCCAGCAGCCGATCTTTGGAAAGGGGTGAGCAGTTCTTC
CASSRSLERGEQFF
>TRBJ1-2|NA|TRBV2|NA
TGTGCCAGCAGTGTGCGGGTACATGGCTACACCTTC
CASSVRVHGYTF
>TRBJ2-7|NA|TRBV29-1|NA
TGCAGCGTAGGGCAGGGGACCTACGAGCAGTACTTC
CSVGQGTYEQYF
>TRBJ2-5|NA|TRBV5-1|NA
TGCGCCAGCAGTCCGGCGGAGCAAGAGACCCAGTACTTC
CASSPAEQETQYF
>TRBJ2-7|TRBD1|TRBV5-6|NA
TGTGCCAGCAGCCCGGGACAGGGGGCCTACGAGCAGTACTTC
CASSPGQGAYEQYF
>TRBJ2-1|TRBD1|TRBV6-6|NA
TGTGCCAGCAGATCTAACAGGGGGCTGAATGAGCAGTTCTTC
CASRSNRGLNEQFF
>TRBJ1-2|TRBD1|TRBV5-4|NA
TGTGCCAGCAGCATGTCAGGGGGCCGGTATGGCTACACCTTC
CASSMSGGRYGYTF
>TRBJ1-5|TRBD1|TRBV28|NA
TGTGCCAGCAGTGCAAACAGGGGGGGACAGCCCCAGCATTTT
CASSANRGGQPQHF
>TRBJ2-3|NA|TRBV19|NA
TGTGCCAGTAGAACTCTTTACGCAGATACGCAGTATTTT
CASRTLYADTQYF
>TRBJ1-1|NA|TRBV20-1|NA
TGCAGTGCTAGTTTACAGATGAACACTGAAGCTTTCTTT
CSASLQMNTEAFF
>TRBJ1-2|NA|TRBV7-9|NA
TGTGCCAGCAGCTTAGTCGAGGGATACTATGGCTACACCTTC
CASSLVEGYYGYTF
>TRBJ1-1|NA|TRBV10-3|NA
TGTGCCATCCAAAAACAGGGAGAAGCTTTCTTT
CAIQKQGEAFF
>TRBJ2-4|NA|TRBV28|NA
TGTGCCAGCAGTTTAACCCCCCAAAGTGGTCGGAACATTCAGTACTTC
CASSLTPQSGRNIQYF
>TRBJ2-2|TRBD2|TRBV9|NA
TGTGCCAGCAGCGTCAGACTAGCGGTGAACACCGGGGAGCTGTTTTTT
CASSVRLAVNTGELFF
>TRBJ1-3|TRBD1|TRBV5-1|NA
TGCGCCAGGGCAGGGGGGACAGGGAGCTCTGGAAACACCATATATTTT
CARAGGTGSSGNTIYF
>TRBJ2-5|NA|TRBV6-5|NA
TGTGCCAGCAGTTACTATAACGGGCCCTCGGGGGAGACCCAGTACTTC
CASSYYNGPSGETQYF
>TRBJ2-1|TRBD2|TRBV11-2|NA
TGTGCCAGCAGCCTTGGCGGGGGGTCTTACAATGAGCAGTTCTTC
CASSLGGGSYNEQFF
>TRBJ2-3|NA|TRBV5-1|NA
TGCGCCAGCAGCTTGGGAGGACTGGGCACAGATACGCAGTATTTT
CASSLGGLGTDTQYF
>TRBJ1-2|NA|TRBV5-1|NA
TGCGCCAGCAGCTTGGCGGAGGGATCTGACTATGGCTACACCTTC
CASSLAEGSDYGYTF
>TRBJ2-7|TRBD2|TRBV6-1|NA
TGTGCCAGCAGTGACGATACTAGCGGATACCCTAGGGAGCAGTACTTC
CASSDDTSGYPREQYF
>TRBJ1-5|TRBD1|TRBV2|NA
TGTGCCAGCAGTCCAGGACAGGGTCCGACTCAGCCCCAGCATTTT
CASSPGQGPTQPQHF
>TRBJ1-2|NA|TRBV5-8|NA
TGTGCCAGCCTCCTAAAAAGGGGGACGGTTGATGGCTACACCTTC
CASLLKRGTVDGYTF
>TRBJ1-1|TRBD1|TRBV12-3/TRBV12-4|NA
TGTGCCAGCAGGACAGGGCCGGGCACTGAAGCTTTCTTT
CASRTGPGTEAFF
>TRBJ2-1|NA|TRBV7-3|NA
TGTGCCAGCAGCTTAAGGTTTGGGACTCACTACAATGAGCAGTTCTTC
CASSLRFGTHYNEQFF
>TRBJ2-5|NA|TRBV3-1/TRBV3-2|NA
TGTGCCAGCAGCCGAGATGAACTCAAAGAGACCCAGTACTTC
CASSRDELKETQYF
>TRBJ2-3|TRBD2|TRBV19|once
TGTGCCAGTAGTGCCCCGGGTAGCGGGAGCGGGGATACGCAGTATTTT
CASSAPGSGSGDTQYF
>TRBJ2-3|TRBD1|TRBV19|NA
TGTGCCAGTAGACCCTTTGCACAGGGGGCGATTGACACAGATACGCAGTATTTT
CASRPFAQGAIDTDTQYF
>TRBJ1-1|NA|TRBV5-1|NA
TGCGCCAGCAGCTTTCAGCGGGGGTTGAACACTGAAGCTTTCTTT
CASSFQRGLNTEAFF
>TRBJ2-7|TRBD2|TRBV15|NA
TGTGCCACCAGCAGATCATCTACTAGCGGGAGAGACTACGAGCAGTACTTC
CATSRSSTSGRDYEQYF
>TRBJ1-5|TRBD1|TRBV4-1|NA
TGCGCCAGCAGCCAAGAACAGGGGAGCAATCAGCCCCAGCATTTT
CASSQEQGSNQPQHF
>TRBJ2-7|NA|TRBV5-1|NA
TGCGCCAGCAGCGCGGTACAGGCGGTAAGGGGCGAGCAGTACTTC
CASSAVQAVRGEQYF
>TRBJ2-7|TRBD2|TRBV5-1|once
TGCGCCAGCAGCTTGAGGGCTAGCGGGTCCTACGAGCAGTACTTC
CASSLRASGSYEQYF
>TRBJ2-5|TRBD2|TRBV4-1|NA
TGCGCCAGCAGCCAGGAGGACCGCGGGGGTCGAGAGACCCAGTACTTC
CASSQEDRGGRETQYF
>TRBJ1-3|NA|TRBV25-1|NA
TGTGCCAGCAGTGATCTGGGAAACACCATATATTTT
CASSDLGNTIYF
>TRBJ2-7|NA|TRBV10-3|NA
TGTGCCATCAGTGAGTCCTGGACTGAGTACGAGCAGTACTTC
CAISESWTEYEQYF
>TRBJ2-1|NA|TRBV6-1|NA
TGTGCCAGCAGTGAAGGACTAAATGAGCAGTTCTTC
CASSEGLNEQFF
>TRBJ2-7|TRBD2|TRBV4-2|few
TGTGCCAGCAGCCAAGATTGGGGAGGACTAGCGGGAGGACAAGCCTACGAGCAGTACTTC
CASSQDWGGLAGGQAYEQYF
>TRBJ1-1|NA|TRBV30|NA
TGTACATTGACAGGACGGGACATGAACACTGAAGCTTTCTTT
CTLTGRDMNTEAFF
>TRBJ1-6|NA|TRBV2|once
TGTGCCAGCAGAACCGGTCGCAATAATTCACCCCTCCACTTT
CASRTGRNNSPLHF
>TRBJ1-1|NA|TRBV3-1/TRBV3-2|NA
TGTGCCAGCAGCCAAGATACGGGGTTCACTGAAGCTTTCTTT
CASSQDTGFTEAFF
>TRBJ2-7|NA|TRBV3-1/TRBV3-2|NA
TGTGCCAGCACACAAATGACAGGTCCCTCCTACGAGCAGTACTTC
CASTQMTGPSYEQYF
>TRBJ1-5|NA|TRBV24-1|NA
TGTGCCACCAGTGATACGACAGCACTGAATCAGCCCCAGCATTTT
CATSDTTALNQPQHF
>TRBJ1-1|NA|TRBV10-2|NA
TGCGCCAGCAGTGAAAGTTGGGAGGGCACTGAAGCTTTCTTT
CASSESWEGTEAFF
>TRBJ2-7|NA|TRBV4-2|once
TGTGCCAGCTCCCCAGGGCAAGGAGAGCAGTACTTC
CASSPGQGEQYF
>TRBJ2-1|TRBD1|TRBV11-1|once
TGTGCCAGCAGCCCCGACAGGGCGGCCTACAATGAGCAGTTCTTC
CASSPDRAAYNEQFF
>TRBJ2-7|TRBD2|TRBV10-3|NA
TGTGCCATCAGTGGGACTAGCGGACCCTTCGCGCAAGAGCAGTACTTC
CAISGTSGPFAQEQYF
>TRBJ2-1|TRBD2|TRBV7-9|NA
TGTGCCAGCACCGGAGGAGGGGTAGCGGGAGGATATGAGCAGTTCTTC
CASTGGGVAGGYEQFF
>TRBJ2-5|NA|TRBV24-1|NA
TGTGCCACCAGTGATTTTAAGTCCGGCCGGGGGACCCAGTACTTC
CATSDFKSGRGTQYF